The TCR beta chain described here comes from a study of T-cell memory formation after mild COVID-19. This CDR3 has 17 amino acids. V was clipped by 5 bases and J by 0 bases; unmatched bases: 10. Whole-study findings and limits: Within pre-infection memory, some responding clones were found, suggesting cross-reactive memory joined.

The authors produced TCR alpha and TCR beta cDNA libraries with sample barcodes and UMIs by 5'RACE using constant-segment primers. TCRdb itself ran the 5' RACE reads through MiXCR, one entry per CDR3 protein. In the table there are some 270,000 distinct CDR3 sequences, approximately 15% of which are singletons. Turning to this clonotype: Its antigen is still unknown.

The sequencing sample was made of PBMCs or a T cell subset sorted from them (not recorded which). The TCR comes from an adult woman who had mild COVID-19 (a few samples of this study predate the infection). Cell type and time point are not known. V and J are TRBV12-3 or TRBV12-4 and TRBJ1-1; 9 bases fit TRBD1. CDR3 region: CASSLPDGTGMNTEAFF. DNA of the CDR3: TGTGCCAGCAGTCTACCCGACGGGACAGGGATGAACACTGAAGCTTTCTTT.